Listed below are T cell receptor beta chains from one sample, sequenced in a study of control samples from healthy donors and cancer patients. Here immunoSEQ multiplex PCR was the method, and the copy in TCRdb shows in-frame clones only, minus some. The table has about 79,000 clones, over 85% seen once. The sample consisted of PBMCs. These receptors originate from a woman aged 40 to 50 with lung cancer. The CDR3 runs from the conserved cysteine through the conserved F or W. The D gene is left open where the match is weak. Not every row has a clone size; where given, it reads once, few, many or a size class.

j_gene | abundance | d_gene | v_gene | CDR3nt | CDR3aa
TRBJ1-2 | once | TRBD1 | TRBV2 | TGTGCCAGCAGTGAAGCGGGACAGGGAAGGGGCTATGGCTACACCTTC | CASSEAGQGRGYGYTF
TRBJ1-3 | . | . | TRBV13 | TGTGCCAGCAGCTTAGGCGGGCACTCTGGAAACACCATATATTTT | CASSLGGHSGNTIYF
TRBJ1-2 | . | . | TRBV12-5 | TGTGCTAGTGGTTTGGTACTAGGGGCTGGCTACACCTTC | CASGLVLGAGYTF
TRBJ2-3 | . | . | TRBV15 | TGTGCCACCAGCAGAGTCAGCACAGATACGCAGTATTTT | CATSRVSTDTQYF
TRBJ1-2 | . | . | TRBV5-4 | TGTGCCAGCAGCTTCGGGGTTTCAGCCTATGGCTACACCTTC | CASSFGVSAYGYTF
TRBJ1-1 | . | . | TRBV7-9 | TGTGCCAGCAGCGACAAAGGGACTGAAGCTTTCTTT | CASSDKGTEAFF
TRBJ2-2 | . | TRBD2 | TRBV9 | TGTGCCAGCAGGGGACTAGCGGGGGCCCGCACCGGGGAGCTGTTTTTT | CASRGLAGARTGELFF
TRBJ2-1 | . | TRBD2 | TRBV5-5 | TGTGCCAGCAGCCAAACTAGCGGGGGGATCAATGAGCAGTTCTTC | CASSQTSGGINEQFF
TRBJ2-3 | . | TRBD2 | TRBV30 | TGTGCCTGGAGTGAAACTAGCTATAGCGGGACTTACACAGATACGCAGTATTTT | CAWSETSYSGTYTDTQYF
TRBJ1-4 | . | . | TRBV25-1 | TGTGCCAGCTCCCCGGGGGGGCAGGGCCATAATGAAAAACTGTTTTTT | CASSPGGQGHNEKLFF
TRBJ1-4 | . | . | TRBV5-4 | TGTGCCAGCAGCTTGGAGTTAGGGTTGCAAGAAAAACTGTTTTTT | CASSLELGLQEKLFF
TRBJ1-1 | . | . | TRBV10-3 | TGTGCCATCAGTGTGGCCGGCATGAACACTGAAGCTTTCTTT | CAISVAGMNTEAFF
TRBJ2-1 | . | TRBD1 | TRBV9 | TGTGCCAGCAGCGGGCGGGACAGGGTTGAAAATGAGCAGTTCTTC | CASSGRDRVENEQFF
TRBJ1-2 | . | . | TRBV7-9 | TGTGCCAGCAGCTTCCCTGATCAGGGGAAAGACTATGGCTACACCTTC | CASSFPDQGKDYGYTF
TRBJ1-4 | . | . | TRBV7-9 | TGTGCCAGCAGCCCAGCCGGCAGGGGATCTGAAAAACTGTTTTTT | CASSPAGRGSEKLFF
TRBJ2-5 | . | TRBD1 | TRBV4-1 | TGCGCCAGCAGCCAAGACTCGCAGGGGGCGGCCCAGTACTTC | CASSQDSQGAAQYF
TRBJ2-3 | . | TRBD1 | TRBV2 | TGTGCCAGCAGTGAGCTGACAGGGACACGGACAGATACGCAGTATTTT | CASSELTGTRTDTQYF
TRBJ1-4 | . | TRBD1 | TRBV27 | TGTGCCAGCAGTCCGAATGGGAACAGGGGCAATGAAAAACTGTTTTTT | CASSPNGNRGNEKLFF
TRBJ1-1 | . | . | TRBV4-1 | TGCGCCAGCAGCCGATCCGGGACACTACCTAACACTGAAGCTTTCTTT | CASSRSGTLPNTEAFF
TRBJ1-6 | . | . | TRBV5-1 | TGCGCCAGCAGCCCCATGACCGGGAATAATTCACCCCTCCACTTT | CASSPMTGNNSPLHF
TRBJ2-5 | once | . | TRBV6-1 | TGTGCCAGCAATGAAGGGAATGCCCAAGAGACCCAGTACTTC | CASNEGNAQETQYF
TRBJ1-2 | . | TRBD1 | TRBV2 | TGTGCCAGCAGTGAGGGACAGGGTTATGGCTACACCTTC | CASSEGQGYGYTF
TRBJ2-2 | . | . | TRBV11-3 | TGTGCCAGCAGCCCCGGGGGCACCGGGGAGCTGTTTTTT | CASSPGGTGELFF
TRBJ2-2 | once | . | TRBV7-7 | TGTGCTAGCAGCGCCGGGGGCGGGGCGAACACCGGGGAGCTGTTTTTT | CASSAGGGANTGELFF
TRBJ1-5 | . | . | TRBV10-3 | TGTGCCATCAGTGCCTCGGGGCCTTTGGAGCCCCAGCATTTT | CAISASGPLEPQHF
TRBJ1-1 | . | . | TRBV10-3 | TGTGCCAACCTAATACGTACCATTGAAGCTTTCTTT | CANLIRTIEAFF
TRBJ1-1 | . | . | TRBV29-1 | TGCAGCGTTGAGAGGGAGCTAAACACTGAAGCTTTCTTT | CSVERELNTEAFF
TRBJ2-1 | . | TRBD1 | TRBV6-6 | TGTGCCAGCAGTCGACAGGGCGCTAATGAGCAGTTCTTC | CASSRQGANEQFF
TRBJ1-2 | . | . | TRBV24-1 | TGTGCCACCAGTGATTCGACAGACAGGATGAGTGGCTACACCTTC | CATSDSTDRMSGYTF
TRBJ1-1 | . | . | TRBV30 | TGTGCCTGGATCATGAACACTGAAGCTTTCTTT | CAWIMNTEAFF
TRBJ2-4 | . | . | TRBV28 | TGTGCCAGCAGTTATTATAAAAACATTCAGTACTTC | CASSYYKNIQYF
TRBJ1-2 | . | . | TRBV14 | TGTGCCAGCAGCCCTTCTTGGACAGTTAGTGGCTACACCTTC | CASSPSWTVSGYTF
TRBJ2-3 | . | . | TRBV27 | TGTGCCAGCAAAGAGGGTACGACAGATACGCAGTATTTT | CASKEGTTDTQYF
TRBJ2-1 | . | . | TRBV11-3 | TGTGCCAGCAGCTTCGAAAGGGACGTTTTCAATGAGCAGTTCTTC | CASSFERDVFNEQFF
TRBJ2-4 | . | . | TRBV5-1 | TGCGCCAGCAGCTTCGACCAGGCGAAAAACATTCAGTACTTC | CASSFDQAKNIQYF